One and the same sample provided the 29 T cell receptor beta chains below, sequenced in a study of blood T cell repertoires in COVID-19. Sequencing used immunoSEQ multiplex PCR; TCRdb keeps in-frame clones, though not all of them. The sample contains some 110,000 clones, approximately 84% of which appear only once. The source material was peripheral blood. These receptors all come from a man aged 70-80 years with active or convalescent COVID-19.

This chain joins TRBV9 and TRBJ2-3, with D possibly matching TRBD2 (6 bases). V was pared by 4 bases and J by 0 bases, with 12 bases between. Germline CDR1 is SGDLS and CDR2 is YYNGEE. The CDR3 contains 15 residues. In nucleotides, the CDR3 is TGTGCCAGCAGCCCGGGGGACCTGAGCACAGATACGCAGTATTTT. As protein: CASSPGDLSTDTQYF.

The chain recombines TRBV5-4 with TRBJ1-1; tentative D call: TRBD1 (6 bases). Per germline, CDR1 SGHNT and CDR2 YYREEE (reference sequence). There are 15 residues in the CDR3. V was trimmed by 0 bases and J by 5 bases, leaving 14 bases between them. CDR3: CASSLGTGYRTEAFF. The DNA for the CDR3 is TGTGCCAGCAGCTTGGGTACAGGGTATCGTACTGAAGCTTTCTTT.

The J gene is TRBJ2-5, the V gene TRBV11-3, with a tentative D call TRBD1 (6 bases). The CDR3 is 15 amino acids. CDR1 is SGHNT, CDR2 YENEEA, per germline. Trimming stripped 0 bases from V and 5 bases from J, with 13 bases between. CDR3 in amino acids: CASSLDQGTEETQYF. Here the CDR3 DNA reads TGTGCCAGCAGCTTAGATCAGGGGACGGAGGAGACCCAGTACTTC.

This clone was seen a few times. The chain uses TRBV12-3 or TRBV12-4 and TRBJ1-1; 7 bases map to TRBD1. The CDR3 consists of 13 residues. V was clipped by 6 bases and J by 7 bases; unmatched bases: 8. The CDR3 sequence: CASRTTGRDEAFF. Here the CDR3 DNA reads TGTGCCAGCAGAACGACAGGGCGGGATGAAGCTTTCTTT.

This chain links TRBV3-1 (or the pseudogene TRBV3-2) with TRBJ2-1, with D maybe TRBD2 (5 bases). The CDR3 spans 15 residues. Trimming left V 1 base short and J 0 bases short, with 7 bases between. Germline values: CDR1 LGHDT, CDR2 YNNKEL (reference sequence). The CDR3 DNA sequence: TGTGCCAGCAGCCAAGTTGGGAGCTCCTACAATGAGCAGTTCTTC. This encodes CASSQVGSSYNEQFF.

The chain employs TRBV30 and TRBJ1-2, with 10 bases aligning to TRBD1. The CDR3 has 16 amino acids. Losses at the gene ends were 3 bases for V and 7 bases for J; bases not matched to a gene: 14. Germline loops: CDR1 GTSNPN, CDR2 SVGIG (reference sequence). DNA for the CDR3: TGTGCCTGGAGCGCGGAACATCGTAGGGACAGGGGTGGCTACACCTTC. Translation: CAWSAEHRRDRGGYTF. The variable domain in full, completed from reference TRBV30 and TRBJ1-2, reads SQTIHQWPATLVQPVGSPLSLECTVEGTSNPNLYWYRQAAGRGLQLLFYSVGIGQISSEVPQNLSASRPQDRQFILSSKKLLLSDSGFYLCAWSAEHRRDRGGYTFGSGTRLTVV.

The chain employs TRBV7-2 and TRBJ1-2; 12 bases agree with TRBD1. There are 17 residues in the CDR3. CDR1 and CDR2 (germline): SGHTA, FQGNSA. The J segment lost 7 bases and the V segment lost 5 bases, leaving 14 bases of the junction unmatched. CDR3 residues: CASSQNRPGTGGFGYTF. The CDR3 nucleotides read TGTGCCAGCAGCCAGAATAGGCCCGGGACAGGGGGCTTTGGCTACACCTTC.

The J gene is TRBJ1-3, the V gene TRBV13; D is unclear. In germline, CDR1 is PRHDT, CDR2 FYEKMQ (reference sequence). Trimming removed 4 bases from V and 0 bases from J, with 10 bases in between. The CDR3 loop spans 15 amino acids. The CDR3 region is CASSYGLNSGNTIYF. The CDR3 DNA reads as TGTGCCAGCAGCTATGGACTCAACTCTGGAAACACCATATATTTT.

This rearrangement joins TRBV29-1 to TRBJ2-7; D remains ambiguous. Germline V lookup: CDR1 SQVTM, CDR2 ANQGSEA. This CDR3 is built from 14 residues. Trimming stripped 2 bases from V and 0 bases from J, with 11 bases between. CDR3: CSVEFGSSSYEQYF. The CDR3 coding sequence is TGCAGCGTTGAATTTGGCTCTAGCTCCTACGAGCAGTACTTC.

The chain links TRBV9 to TRBJ1-1, with a possible D match to TRBD1 (5 bases). Trimming removed 4 bases at V and 2 bases at J, with 12 bases between. The CDR3 covers 14 residues. Germline CDR1 reads SGDLS; CDR2 reads YYNGEE. The CDR3 region has the DNA TGTGCCAGCAGCCCCAGTGGGACTAACACTGAAGCTTTCTTT. This encodes CASSPSGTNTEAFF. The full variable domain, in which reference TRBV9 and TRBJ1-1 provide the parts outside the CDR3, is DSGVTQTPKHLITATGQRVTLRCSPRSGDLSVYWYQQSLDQGLQFLIQYYNGEERAKGNILERFSAQQFPDLHSELNLSSLELGDSALYFCASSPSGTNTEAFFGQGTRLTVV.

V and J are TRBV24-1 and TRBJ2-1; 13 bases align to TRBD2. This CDR3 comprises 16 residues. The trim removed 2 bases at V and 15 bases at J, leaving 12 bases unmatched. Germline CDR1 and CDR2: KGHDR and SFDVKD. The CDR3: CATSDSWGTSGISLFF. In DNA, the CDR3 is TGTGCCACCAGTGATTCTTGGGGGACTAGCGGGATTAGTCTGTTCTTC.

V usage is TRBV7-3 and J usage is TRBJ1-1, with 7 bases identical to TRBD1. V was pared by 4 bases and J by 3 bases, with 5 bases of the junction left unmatched. The CDR3 consists of 14 residues. The germline V gene encodes CDR1 SGHTA and CDR2 FQGTGA. The chain's CDR3 is CASSSTGADTEAFF. The CDR3 DNA is TGTGCCAGCAGCTCCACAGGGGCGGACACTGAAGCTTTCTTT. Using reference TRBV7-3 and TRBJ1-1 for the parts outside the CDR3, the full variable domain is GAGVSQTPSNKVTEKGKYVELRCDPISGHTALYWYRQSLGQGPEFLIYFQGTGAADDSGLPNDRFFAVRPEGSVSTLKIQRTERGDSAVYLCASSSTGADTEAFFGQGTRLTVV.

V usage is TRBV6-5 and J usage is TRBJ1-4, with D possibly matching TRBD1 (5 bases). The CDR3 consists of 13 residues. Trimming pared 5 bases from V and 10 bases from J, leaving 14 bases between. Per germline, CDR1 MNHEY and CDR2 SVGAGI. CDR3 in DNA: TGTGCCAGCAGTAGGGGCCGGGGGGGAAAACTGTTTTTT. This codes for CASSRGRGGKLFF.

The rearrangement uses TRBV6-6 and TRBJ1-4, with 10 bases lining up with TRBD1. Germline CDR1 is MNHNY and CDR2 is SVGAGI (reference sequence). Trimming cost V 5 bases and J 8 bases; bases outside gene matches: 2. The CDR3 runs to 13 residues. CDR3 sequence (DNA): TGTGCCAGCAGTGACAGGGGGCGGGAAAAACTGTTTTTT. Encoded protein: CASSDRGREKLFF.

This chain joins TRBV11-3 and TRBJ1-1; the D gene is possibly TRBD1 (5 bases). V gave up 1 base and J gave up 1 base, with 13 bases separating them. Germline V lookup: CDR1 SGHNT, CDR2 YENEEA. This CDR3 contains 16 residues. The CDR3 DNA follows: TGTGCCAGCAGCTTAGGGGGCGCGGGAGGGAACACTGAAGCTTTCTTT. The encoded protein is CASSLGGAGGNTEAFF.

The chain carries TRBV7-2 and TRBJ1-2; tentative D call: TRBD1 (6 bases). The CDR3 has 12 residues. V shed 3 bases and J shed 14 bases, with 16 bases lying between them. Germline CDR1 SGHTA, CDR2 FQGNSA. The CDR3 DNA reads as TGTGCCAGCAGCTTTTTCGGGGGGCTTGGGACCTTC. Translation: CASSFFGGLGTF.

The chain recombines TRBV4-3 with TRBJ1-2, with TRBD1 matching over 7 bases. Germline V gene data show CDR1 as LGHNA and CDR2 as YSLEER. Trimming took 0 bases from V and 3 from J; bases not matched to a gene: 4. The CDR3 runs 15 residues. CDR3 coding DNA: TGCGCCAGCAGCCAAGATACCCAGGGGGACTATGGCTACACCTTC. Its translation: CASSQDTQGDYGYTF.

The genes are TRBV12-3 or TRBV12-4 and TRBJ2-7, with TRBD1 as a possible D gene (6 bases). The CDR3 is 13 amino acids. Trimming took 5 bases from V and 3 from J, leaving 11 bases between them. The CDR3 coding sequence is TGTGCCAGCAGTCCGGACAGCTTCTACGAGCAGTACTTC. Amino acids: CASSPDSFYEQYF.

This clone occurred a few times. The chain employs TRBV11-2 and TRBJ2-1; a weak D match, TRBD1 (6 bases). Trimming shortened V by 6 bases and J by 7 bases, and 10 bases separated the two germline ends. This CDR3 comprises 12 residues. The germline V gene encodes CDR1 SGHAT and CDR2 FQNNGV. Here the CDR3 reads CASRKDSNEQFF. The CDR3 coding sequence is TGTGCCAGCAGGAAGGACAGTAATGAGCAGTTCTTC. The full variable domain, rest sourced from reference TRBV11-2 and TRBJ2-1, is EAGVAQSPRYKIIEKRQSVAFWCNPISGHATLYWYQQILGQGPKLLIQFQNNGVVDDSQLPKDRFSAERLKGVDSTLKIQPAKLEDSAVYLCASRKDSNEQFFGPGTRLTVL.

This clone was picked up a small number of times. The chain links TRBV2 to TRBJ2-1; 16 nucleotides agree with TRBD2. Germline CDR1 is SNHLY and CDR2 is FYNNEI. CDR3 length: 20 amino acids. The V segment lost 4 bases and the J segment 2 bases; nucleotides outside the gene matches: 11. CDR3 in amino acids: CASSGEGTSGRAPAYNEQFF. CDR3 DNA sequence: TGTGCCAGCAGTGGCGAGGGGACTAGCGGGAGGGCACCGGCCTACAATGAGCAGTTCTTC.

Comments on this clone: The sample has other DNA sequences that encode this CDR3 too. In DNA form, the CDR3 reads TGTGCCAGCTCACCGGACAGACAAGAGACCCAGTACTTC. Its translation is CASSPDRQETQYF. J is TRBJ2-5 and V is TRBV18, with D possibly matching TRBD1 (6 bases). The CDR3 length is 13 residues. V lost 3 bases and J lost 2, with 7 bases in between. From germline, CDR1 is KGHSH and CDR2 LQKENI.

The chain joins TRBV7-9 to TRBJ2-7, with D perhaps TRBD1 (5 bases). Trimming shortened V by 8 bases and J by 0 bases, and 17 bases separated the two germline ends. The germline gives CDR1 SEHNR, CDR2 FQNEAQ (reference sequence). This CDR3 contains 15 residues. DNA of the CDR3: TGTGCCAGCGCCTTCCCCCAGGGATACTCCTACGAGCAGTACTTC. Encoded protein: CASAFPQGYSYEQYF. Full variable domain (missing parts from reference TRBV7-9 and TRBJ2-7): DTGVSQNPRHKITKRGQNVTFRCDPISEHNRLYWYRQTLGQGPEFLTYFQNEAQLEKSRLLSDRFSAERPKGSFSTLEIQRTEQGDSAMYLCASAFPQGYSYEQYFGPGTRLTVT.

The genes are TRBV28 and TRBJ2-1; TRBD1 matches 10 bases. This CDR3 region has 16 residues. The V segment lost 3 bases and the J segment 4 bases; nucleotides outside the gene matches: 6. In germline, CDR1 is MDHEN, CDR2 SYDVKM. The CDR3 DNA sequence: TGTGCCAGCAGTTTCCATCCGGGACAGGGGTACAATGAGCAGTTCTTC. This translates into CASSFHPGQGYNEQFF.

This sequence joins TRBV11-3 and TRBJ2-7; TRBD2 agrees at 12 bases. Germline V gene data show CDR1 as SGHNT and CDR2 as YENEEA. V lost 0 bases to trimming and J lost 4 bases; unmatched junction nucleotides: 7. This CDR3 is 17 amino acids long. This CDR3 reads CASSLDLTSGSVYEQYF. CDR3 DNA sequence: TGTGCCAGCAGCTTAGATCTGACTAGCGGGAGTGTATACGAGCAGTACTTC.

The rearrangement uses TRBV28 and TRBJ1-3, with D hard to call. The CDR3 runs 15 residues. The V gene's germline CDR1 is MDHEN and CDR2 SYDVKM. V was trimmed by 2 bases and J by 2 bases, leaving 10 bases between them. The CDR3: CASSLTPGAGNTIYF. CDR3 bases: TGTGCCAGCAGTTTAACCCCAGGCGCTGGAAACACCATATATTTT. The complete variable domain, with remaining parts taken from reference TRBV28 and TRBJ1-3, reads DVKVTQSSRYLVKRTGEKVFLECVQDMDHENMFWYRQDPGLGLRLIYFSYDVKMKEKGDIPEGYSVSREKKERFSLILESASTNQTSMYLCASSLTPGAGNTIYFGEGSWLTVV.

The V and J genes are TRBV19 and TRBJ1-1; D might be TRBD1 (5 bases). Germline values: CDR1 LNHDA, CDR2 SQIVND (reference sequence). The CDR3 is 14 amino acids. The ends were cut back, 6 bases at V and 1 base at J, with 12 bases in the middle. CDR3 nucleotide sequence: TGTGCCAGTAGCCAACAGGCGCCGAACACTGAAGCTTTCTTT. The encoded protein is CASSQQAPNTEAFF.

V usage is TRBV18 and J usage is TRBJ2-7; tentatively, D is TRBD2 (5 bases). The V gene lost 2 bases and the J gene lost 3 bases, with 11 bases spanning the gap. The CDR3 sequence is 14 residues long. The germline gives CDR1 KGHSH, CDR2 LQKENI. DNA of the CDR3: TGTGCCAGCTCACCAGTAGCGCTTAACTACGAGCAGTACTTC. Residues: CASSPVALNYEQYF.

The chain employs TRBV4-2 and TRBJ1-5, with TRBD1 as a possible D gene (6 bases). Germline loops: CDR1 LGHNA, CDR2 YNFKEQ. This CDR3 region has 17 residues. V lost 0 bases and J lost 0, with 12 bases in between. CDR3 coding DNA: TGTGCCAGCAGCCAAGATCGGAAGGGGGATAGCAATCAGCCCCAGCATTTT. This sequence encodes CASSQDRKGDSNQPQHF.

J is TRBJ1-2 and V is TRBV3-1 (or the pseudogene TRBV3-2); no clear D gene. The CDR3 extends over 13 amino acids. The ends were cut back, 8 bases at V and 1 base at J, with 11 bases in the middle. The germline gives CDR1 LGHDT, CDR2 YNNKEL (reference sequence). In DNA form, the CDR3 reads TGTGCCAGCGCCCCGGGGATTAACTATGGCTACACCTTC. This gives the protein CASAPGINYGYTF.